This passage covers 29 T cell receptor beta chains from one sample sequenced in a study of metastatic and nonmetastatic thyroid tumors (TCRdb year 2020). Library preparation was by PCR. Sequencing used an Illumina HiSeq 4000. In-frame beta chains were kept once TCRdb had trimmed the public reads at Q25 with fastp and called clones with MiXCR. The sample includes approximately 17,000 clones, with about a quarter observed a single time. Jointly, the top ten make up less than 11% of the sample. None of the patients had been given any treatment before thyroid surgery. The sample taken for sequencing was adjacent normal tissue. These TCRs come from a female donor with papillary thyroid cancer or a benign thyroid nodule (not recorded which). Some clones in this sample may be carry-over from other donors' samples.

This sequence joins TRBV20-1 and TRBJ2-3; 8 positions agree with TRBD2. Germline CDR1 is DFQATT and CDR2 is SNEGSKA (reference sequence). With 0 bases clipped from V and 6 bases from J, the junction kept 11 bases outside the gene matches. This CDR3 has 16 amino acids. CDR3 sequence (DNA): TGCAGTGCTAGAGATCGTCGGGCGGGAGGCGGGGATACGCAGTATTTT. Amino acids: CSARDRRAGGGDTQYF.

This clone has more than one count but fewer than ten. The rearrangement uses TRBV19 and TRBJ2-7; the match to TRBD2 covers 10 bases. Per germline, CDR1 LNHDA and CDR2 SQIVND (reference sequence). This CDR3 region has 15 residues. V dropped 3 bases and J dropped 7; count of bases not matched to a gene: 9. This CDR3 reads CASSMRLAGAGEQYF. The CDR3 DNA reads TGTGCCAGTAGTATGCGCCTAGCGGGAGCAGGGGAGCAGTACTTC.

This clone was observed at least ten times. The chain recombines TRBV12-3 or TRBV12-4 with TRBJ2-7; D unclear. V lost 3 bases and J lost 1, with 10 bases in between. The CDR3 has 14 amino acids. CDR3 sequence (DNA): TGTGCCAGCAGTTTTGAAGGGCCTTCCTACGAGCAGTACTTC. Residues: CASSFEGPSYEQYF.

A word on this clone: Other DNA sequences in the sample encode the same CDR3. The rearrangement joins TRBV11-3 to TRBJ2-2; no firm D call. From germline, CDR1 is SGHNT and CDR2 YENEEA. V was shortened by 5 bases and J by 3 bases, with 10 bases between the two germline ends. This CDR3 spans 14 amino acids. The CDR3 loop is CASSTPRYTGELFF. For the CDR3, the DNA is TGTGCCAGCAGCACGCCGCGGTACACCGGGGAGCTGTTTTTT.

This clone has more than one count but fewer than ten. The genes are TRBV27 and TRBJ1-2; TRBD1 is a possible D gene (6 bases). The CDR3 covers 13 residues. Germline-derived CDR1 and CDR2 are MNHEY and SMNVEV (reference sequence). Trimming stripped 3 bases from V and 2 bases from J, with 7 bases between. The CDR3 DNA reads as TGTGCCAGCAGTTTTGGACAGAACTATGGCTACACCTTC. Translation: CASSFGQNYGYTF.

This clone was seen more than once but under ten times. CDR3 loop: CASSAYRGENQPQHF. The CDR3 region has the DNA TGTGCCAGCAGTGCATACAGGGGCGAAAATCAGCCCCAGCATTTT. V usage is TRBV2 and J usage is TRBJ1-5; the match to TRBD1 covers 7 bases. CDR3 length: 15 amino acids. J gave up 4 bases and V 4 bases, and 7 bases lay outside the gene matches. The germline V gene has CDR1 SNHLY and CDR2 FYNNEI.

The chain couples TRBV20-1 to TRBJ2-7; D is unresolved. Germline V gene sequence: CDR1 DFQATT, CDR2 SNEGSKA (reference sequence). The CDR3 runs 17 residues. Trimming pared 1 base from V and 2 bases from J, leaving 21 bases between. The CDR3 is CSARGDFFQATPYEQYF. CDR3 sequence (DNA): TGCAGTGCTAGAGGAGACTTTTTTCAGGCGACACCCTACGAGCAGTACTTC.

By share, this clone ranks as large. The chain uses TRBV20-1 and TRBJ2-5, with 11 bases fitting TRBD1. Germline V gene sequence: CDR1 DFQATT, CDR2 SNEGSKA (reference sequence). J was trimmed by 4 bases and V by 6 bases; bases with no gene match: 16. CDR3 length: 17 residues. DNA for the CDR3: TGCAGTGCCAGATGGACAGGGGGCGATGAGAGGGCAGAGACCCAGTACTTC. Its protein is CSARWTGGDERAETQYF.

The chain links TRBV4-1 to TRBJ1-1; D might be TRBD1 (5 bases). This CDR3 is 15 amino acids long. Trimming removed 6 bases from V and 1 base from J, with 15 bases in between. Germline V gene sequence: CDR1 MGHRA, CDR2 YSYEKL. CDR3 bases: TGCGCCAGCAGGCCTCGAACAGGACAGAACACTGAAGCTTTCTTT. Amino acid sequence: CASRPRTGQNTEAFF.

This clone occurred a few times. J is TRBJ2-1 and V is TRBV6-2 or TRBV6-3; D is undetermined. The CDR3 is 11 amino acids. Per the germline V gene, CDR1 is MNHEY and CDR2 is SVGEGT. The V gene lost 6 bases and the J gene lost 10 bases, with 10 bases spanning the gap. The CDR3 nucleotides read TGTGCCAGCAGCAAAAGCTGGGAGCAGTTCTTC. Its translation: CASSKSWEQFF.

This chain's CDR3 is CASSRTQGVPTEAFF. Written as DNA, the CDR3 is TGTGCCAGCAGTAGAACTCAGGGGGTGCCCACTGAAGCTTTCTTT. The chain has TRBV11-2 and TRBJ1-1; TRBD1 matches at 7 bases. The CDR3 is 15 amino acids. V gave up 6 bases and J gave up 4 bases; unmatched junction bases: 11. Germline CDR1 SGHAT, CDR2 FQNNGV.

This clone was seen only a few times. This chain joins TRBV6-1 and TRBJ2-1; D ambiguous. CDR1 and CDR2 (germline): MNHNS, SASEGT. Between the trimmed V and J ends, which lost 5 bases and 4 bases, there was a span of 15 bases. This CDR3 has 15 residues. The CDR3 region has the DNA TGTGCCAGCAGTTCAGCCGGGCCAGAATACAATGAGCAGTTCTTC. This gives the protein CASSSAGPEYNEQFF.

The chain carries TRBV20-1 and TRBJ1-2, with a possible D match to TRBD1 (6 bases). CDR1 and CDR2 (germline): DFQATT, SNEGSKA (reference sequence). CDR3 length: 15 residues. Trimming took off 0 bases at V and 7 bases at J, with 18 bases between the two ends. DNA for the CDR3: TGCAGTGCTAGAGAAAGGGGAGGGGGGAATGGTGGCTACACCTTC. This gives the protein CSARERGGGNGGYTF.

The rearrangement joins TRBV4-3 to TRBJ2-1; a possible D gene is TRBD2 (5 bases). Trimming left V 0 bases short and J 2 bases short, with 14 bases between. This CDR3 region has 17 residues. The germline V gene encodes CDR1 LGHNA and CDR2 YSLEER. Here the CDR3 DNA reads TGCGCCAGCAGCCAAGAGGGAGTCGGTCGTACCTACAATGAGCAGTTCTTC. Translated, it gives CASSQEGVGRTYNEQFF.

This clone showed up just a few times. This sequence joins TRBV5-1 and TRBJ2-1; D not resolved. Germline lookup yields CDR1 SGHRS and CDR2 YFSETQ. Trimming cost V 0 bases and J 1 base, with 5 bases left between them. The CDR3 is 14 residues long. The chain's CDR3 is CASSLANSYNEQFF. Here the CDR3 DNA reads TGCGCCAGCAGCTTGGCCAATTCCTACAATGAGCAGTTCTTC.

This chain joins TRBV24-1 and TRBJ2-1; D tentatively fits TRBD1 or TRBD2 (5 bases each). Trimming shortened V by 1 base and J by 7 bases, and 10 bases separated the two germline ends. Germline V gives CDR1 KGHDR, CDR2 SFDVKD. The CDR3 contains 14 residues. The DNA of the CDR3 is TGTGCCACCAGTGATTTTTGGGGGAGTAATGAGCAGTTCTTC. Protein: CATSDFWGSNEQFF.

This clone was counted many times. The V gene is TRBV28, the J gene TRBJ2-7, with D possibly matching TRBD2 (8 bases). The V gene lost 2 bases and the J gene lost 11 bases, with 19 bases spanning the gap. Germline CDR1 reads MDHEN; CDR2 reads SYDVKM. The CDR3 has 14 residues. Here the CDR3 DNA reads TGTGCCAGCAGTTTAACTTTTCGGGAGGGGGCGAAGTACTTC. This translates into CASSLTFREGAKYF.

The V call is TRBV30, the J call TRBJ2-3; perhaps TRBD1 as D (5 bases). The V gene lost 2 bases and the J gene lost 4 bases, with 7 bases spanning the gap. This CDR3 contains 12 residues. The V gene's germline CDR1 is GTSNPN and CDR2 SVGIG (reference sequence). DNA for the CDR3: TGTGCCTGGAGTAGGGGCGCAGATACGCAGTATTTT. Amino acids: CAWSRGADTQYF.

This chain uses TRBV27 with TRBJ1-1; possibly TRBD1 for D (5 bases). Germline loops: CDR1 MNHEY, CDR2 SMNVEV (reference sequence). The CDR3 sequence is 14 residues long. V was pared by 3 bases and J by 5 bases, with 13 bases between. The chain's CDR3 is CASSFDSRGTEAFF. The CDR3, as DNA: TGTGCCAGCAGTTTTGACAGCAGAGGAACTGAAGCTTTCTTT.

This sequence joins TRBV6-2 or TRBV6-3 and TRBJ2-1; 10 positions match TRBD2. After removal of 5 bases from V and 3 bases from J, the junction contained 16 bases not matched to a gene. The germline CDR1 and CDR2 sequences are MNHEY and SVGEGT. CDR3 length: 19 residues. CDR3 sequence reads: CASSRLTVSSGRGYNEQFF. CDR3 nucleotide sequence: TGTGCCAGCAGTCGATTGACAGTTTCTAGCGGGAGAGGCTACAATGAGCAGTTCTTC.

The chain couples TRBV28 to TRBJ2-6; D gene ambiguous. The CDR3 is 15 amino acids. Germline V gives CDR1 MDHEN, CDR2 SYDVKM. V was clipped by 4 bases and J by 0 bases, with 7 bases between them. CDR3 sequence: CASSYTTSGANVLTF. DNA of the CDR3: TGTGCCAGCAGTTATACAACCTCTGGGGCCAACGTCCTGACTTTC.

V and J are TRBV5-1 and TRBJ1-5; perhaps TRBD1 as D (6 bases). CDR3 length: 13 amino acids. Trimming took off 0 bases at V and 7 bases at J, with 8 bases between the two ends. The germline V gene encodes CDR1 SGHRS and CDR2 YFSETQ. CDR3 DNA sequence: TGCGCCAGCAGCTTGGCCAGGGGCCAGCCCCAGCATTTT. As protein: CASSLARGQPQHF.

The chain links TRBV10-3 to TRBJ2-1; TRBD2 matches 9 bases. After removal of 8 bases from V and 9 bases from J, the junction contained 8 bases not matched to a gene. CDR1 ENHRY and CDR2 SYGVKD come from the germline V gene. The CDR3 extends over 13 amino acids. The CDR3 nucleotides read TGTGCCATCTCCGCGGGAGGGTTGGTTGAGCAGTTCTTC. Residues: CAISAGGLVEQFF.

This clone showed up just a few times. V is TRBV28 and J is TRBJ2-1; 7 nucleotides match TRBD1. Germline CDR1 MDHEN, CDR2 SYDVKM. The CDR3 covers 15 residues. Trimming took 5 bases from V and 8 from J; bases not matched to a gene: 12. The CDR3 coding sequence is TGTGCCAGCAGTGGGTCAAGGGGGCGCTTCGATGAGCAGTTCTTC. This encodes CASSGSRGRFDEQFF.

This clone showed up just a few times. The chain couples TRBV5-1 to TRBJ2-7, with 14 bases aligning to TRBD2. Germline V gene sequence: CDR1 SGHRS, CDR2 YFSETQ. The junction had 11 bases not matched to a gene; V was cut back by 5 bases and J by 4 bases. The CDR3 spans 17 residues. For the CDR3, the DNA is TGCGCCAGCAGGGGAGGGACTAGCGGGAGTCTGGGGTACGAGCAGTACTTC. Translated, it gives CASRGGTSGSLGYEQYF.

J is TRBJ2-2 and V is TRBV7-6; 9 bases match TRBD1. The CDR3 runs to 17 residues. Unmatched junction bases numbered 9, after V lost 2 bases and J lost 5 bases. The germline CDR1 and CDR2 sequences are SGHVS and FNYEAQ. The CDR3 region is CASSLLAGQGGTGELFF. The CDR3 nucleotides read TGTGCCAGCAGCTTACTGGCGGGACAGGGAGGGACCGGGGAGCTGTTTTTT.

This clone showed up just a few times. This chain uses TRBV28 with TRBJ1-1, with 10 bases identical to TRBD1. Germline CDR1 MDHEN, CDR2 SYDVKM. J was trimmed by 4 bases and V by 5 bases; bases with no gene match: 10. The CDR3 runs 16 residues. The CDR3 nucleotides are TGTGCCAGCAGTCCCGGGACAGGGGCCCTTGGCACTGAAGCTTTCTTT. As protein: CASSPGTGALGTEAFF.

Only a few counts were recorded for this clone. Distinct nucleotide sequences in the sample also encode this CDR3. The chain joins TRBV10-2 to TRBJ1-2; no firm D call. The CDR3 consists of 13 residues. Germline loops: CDR1 WSHSY, CDR2 SAAADI. V dropped 3 bases and J dropped 8 bases, with 13 bases sitting between them. The CDR3 DNA reads as TGCGCCAGCAGTGAAATGGCACGTTCCGGCTACACCTTC. This translates into CASSEMARSGYTF.

This clone was detected only a few times. This chain links TRBV7-2 with TRBJ2-7; unclear D gene. The germline V gene has CDR1 SGHTA and CDR2 FQGNSA. This CDR3 spans 11 amino acids. The V and J ends lost 5 bases and 4 bases respectively, with 6 bases between them. The CDR3 region is CASSARYEQYF. The CDR3 coding sequence is TGTGCCAGCAGCGCCCGTTACGAGCAGTACTTC.